This TCR beta chain derives from a study of blood T cell repertoires in COVID-19. About the study: Acute and convalescent COVID-19 samples came from the United States, Italy and Spain. Sources were T cells, B-cell-depleted T cells, or PBMCs; the material itself was cDNA or gDNA.

Using immunoSEQ multiplex PCR, the repertoire was profiled, and TCRdb retains in-frame clones only, with some absent. The sample contains 200,000 or so clones, about nine tenths of which appear only once. The germline V gene has CDR1 MNHEY and CDR2 SMNVEV (reference sequence). This CDR3 has 13 residues. Trimming removed 4 bases from V and 7 bases from J, with 8 bases in between. The source is a man aged 70-80 years with acute or convalescent COVID-19. The chain is built from TRBV27 and TRBJ1-6, with D possibly TRBD1 on 5 matching bases. Specimen: peripheral blood. The CDR3: CASSSQGNSPLHF. As DNA, the CDR3 is TGTGCCAGCAGTTCTCAGGGAAATTCACCCCTCCACTTT.